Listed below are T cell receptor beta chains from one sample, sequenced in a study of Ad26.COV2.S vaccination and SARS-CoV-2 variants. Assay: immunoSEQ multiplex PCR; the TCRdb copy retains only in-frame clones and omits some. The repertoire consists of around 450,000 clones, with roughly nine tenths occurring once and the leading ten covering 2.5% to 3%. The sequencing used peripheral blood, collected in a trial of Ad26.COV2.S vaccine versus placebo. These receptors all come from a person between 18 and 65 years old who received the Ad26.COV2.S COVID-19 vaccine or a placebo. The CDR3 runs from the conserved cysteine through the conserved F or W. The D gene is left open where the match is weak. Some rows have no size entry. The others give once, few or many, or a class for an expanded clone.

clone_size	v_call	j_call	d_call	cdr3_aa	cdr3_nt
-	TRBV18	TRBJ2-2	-	CASSRTNTNTGELFF	TGTGCCAGCTCACGGACTAACACGAACACCGGGGAGCTGTTTTTT
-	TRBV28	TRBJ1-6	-	CASSLRGYYNSPLHF	TGTGCCAGCAGCCTTAGGGGCTACTATAATTCACCCCTCCACTTT
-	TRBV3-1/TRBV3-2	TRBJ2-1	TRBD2	CASSQIPGTSGDLNEQFF	TGTGCCAGCAGCCAAATCCCTGGGACTAGCGGGGATTTGAATGAGCAGTTCTTC
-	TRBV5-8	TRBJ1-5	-	CASSLFGGNQPQHF	TGTGCCAGCAGCTTGTTTGGGGGCAATCAGCCCCAGCATTTT
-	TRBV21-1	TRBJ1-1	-	CASADWDSQHPKMNTEAFF	TGTGCCAGCGCCGATTGGGATTCTCAACATCCGAAAATGAACACTGAAGCTTTCTTT
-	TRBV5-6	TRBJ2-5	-	CASRLQGGPQETQYF	TGTGCCAGCAGGCTGCAGGGTGGTCCCCAAGAGACCCAGTACTTC
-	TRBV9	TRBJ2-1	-	CASSVYGTGGDEQFF	TGTGCCAGCAGCGTTTATGGGACTGGGGGCGATGAGCAGTTCTTC
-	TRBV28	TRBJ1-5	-	CASSFLPRGASNQPQHF	TGTGCCAGCAGTTTCCTCCCTCGAGGGGCTAGCAATCAGCCCCAGCATTTT
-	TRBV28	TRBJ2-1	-	CASSFRDLSSYNEQFF	TGTGCCAGCAGTTTTCGGGACTTGAGCTCCTACAATGAGCAGTTCTTC
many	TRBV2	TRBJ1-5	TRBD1	CASTRQGSNQPQHF	TGTGCCAGCACCAGACAGGGAAGCAATCAGCCCCAGCATTTT
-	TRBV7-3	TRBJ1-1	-	CASSLTWSAEAFF	TGTGCCAGCAGCTTAACGTGGTCAGCTGAAGCTTTCTTT
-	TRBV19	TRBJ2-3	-	CASSSRRGGIDTQYF	TGTGCCAGTAGTAGTAGGAGGGGGGGAATAGATACGCAGTATTTT
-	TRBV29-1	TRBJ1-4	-	CSAGWANEKLFF	TGCAGCGCAGGGTGGGCTAATGAAAAACTGTTTTTT
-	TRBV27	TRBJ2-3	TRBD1	CASSITPSTGWYGTDTQYF	TGTGCCAGCAGTATAACTCCCTCGACAGGGTGGTACGGCACAGATACGCAGTATTTT
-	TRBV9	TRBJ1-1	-	CASSVAPRDTEAFF	TGTGCCAGCAGCGTAGCTCCAAGGGACACTGAAGCTTTCTTT
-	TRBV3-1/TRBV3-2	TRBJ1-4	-	CASSQERNLLEKLFF	TGTGCCAGCAGCCAAGAACGCAACCTCTTAGAAAAACTGTTTTTT
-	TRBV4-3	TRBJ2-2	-	CASSQDREIGELFF	TGCGCCAGCAGCCAAGATCGGGAAATCGGGGAGCTGTTTTTT
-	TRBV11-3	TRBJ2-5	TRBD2	CASSSLGRLAGEETQYF	TGTGCCAGCAGCTCCCTGGGTAGACTAGCGGGGGAAGAGACCCAGTACTTC
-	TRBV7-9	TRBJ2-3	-	CASSSGRADTQYF	TGTGCCAGCAGCTCCGGGCGCGCGGATACGCAGTATTTT